Each of the 14 T cell receptor beta chains below was sequenced from the same sample in a study of type 1 and type 2 diabetes patients. The PCR template was genomic DNA. Multiplex PCR with 30 forward and 13 reverse primers amplified the TCR beta CDR3. TCRdb reprocessed the multiplex PCR reads via MiXCR and lists one record per CDR3 protein. The sample gives under 300,000 distinct CDR3 sequences, 40% to 50% of which show up once; roughly 13% is in the top ten. Sequenced material: peripheral blood mononuclear cells (PBMCs). The receptor set was obtained from a young man with type 2 diabetes.

This sequence joins TRBV10-1 and TRBJ1-5; D gene uncertain. Germline-derived CDR1 and CDR2 are WNHNN and SYGVQD (reference sequence). The CDR3 runs 14 residues. Deletions cut 6 bases from V and 4 bases from J, with 13 bases between. In nucleotides, the CDR3 is TGCGCCAGCAGAAAGTCTAAGGCAAATCAGCCCCAGCATTTT. Amino acid sequence: CASRKSKANQPQHF.

This clonotype was counted ten times or more. This chain uses TRBV4-2 with TRBJ2-6, with D maybe TRBD1 (5 bases). The CDR3 length is 17 residues. Trimming pared 0 bases from V and 0 bases from J, leaving 9 bases between. Germline CDR1 reads LGHNA; CDR2 reads YNFKEQ. In nucleotides, the CDR3 is TGTGCCAGCAGCCAAGAGGACACCTCCTCTGGGGCCAACGTCCTGACTTTC. Protein sequence: CASSQEDTSSGANVLTF.

The chain joins TRBV10-3 to TRBJ2-7, with D possibly being TRBD2 (5 bases). CDR3 length: 15 amino acids. The V end was cut by 10 bases, the J end by 3 bases, with 22 bases between. Germline CDR1 and CDR2: ENHRY and SYGVKD. CDR3: CASARKFGRIYEQYF. The CDR3 nucleotides are TGTGCCAGCGCCAGAAAGTTTGGGAGAATCTACGAGCAGTACTTC.

This clonotype appeared a few times. V usage is TRBV5-1 and J usage is TRBJ2-3; D is perhaps TRBD2 (5 bases). This CDR3 is built from 14 residues. V lost 0 bases and J lost 3, with 8 bases in between. Germline assignment: CDR1 SGHRS and CDR2 YFSETQ. For the CDR3, the DNA is TGCGCCAGCAGCTTGGTAGAGGGTACAGATACGCAGTATTTT. Residues: CASSLVEGTDTQYF.

The J gene is TRBJ2-7, the V gene TRBV7-8; D remains ambiguous. The germline CDR1 and CDR2 sequences are SGHVS and FQNEAQ. Trimming shortened V by 2 bases and J by 5 bases, and 16 bases separated the two germline ends. The CDR3 extends over 15 amino acids. The CDR3 region is CASSLTGPWLDEQYF. DNA of the CDR3: TGTGCCAGCAGCTTAACCGGCCCATGGTTGGACGAGCAGTACTTC.

The chain uses TRBV10-1 and TRBJ2-1; perhaps TRBD1 as D (6 bases). CDR1 and CDR2 (germline): WNHNN, SYGVQD (reference sequence). This CDR3 comprises 14 residues. V lost 4 bases and J lost 5, with 12 bases in between. This CDR3 reads CASSGPGTNNEQFF. The CDR3 DNA follows: TGCGCCAGCAGTGGCCCCGGGACAAACAATGAGCAGTTCTTC.

The chain is built from TRBV19 and TRBJ1-4, with unresolved D. With 7 bases removed from V and 6 bases from J, the gap between germline ends came to 12 bases. The germline CDR1 and CDR2 sequences are LNHDA and SQIVND (reference sequence). This CDR3 region has 13 residues. CDR3 sequence reads: CASNLQLHEKLFF. The CDR3 DNA sequence: TGTGCCAGTAATCTACAGTTGCATGAAAAACTGTTTTTT.

A few counts support this clonotype. Sequence at one end of the junction differs from germline and may be a read error. The J gene is TRBJ2-7, the V gene TRBV7-3; tentatively, D is TRBD2 (5 bases). The CDR3 sequence is 14 residues long. Germline assignment: CDR1 SGHTA and CDR2 FQGTGA. CDR3 DNA: TGTGCCAGCAGCCCAGGCCTAGGAGCAAGGGAGCTGTACTTC. Protein: CASSPGLGARELYF.

This clonotype came up a few times. The V gene is TRBV9, the J gene TRBJ2-7; D possibly corresponds to TRBD2 (6 bases). There are 15 residues in the CDR3. Trimming removed 0 bases at V and 3 bases at J, with 13 bases between. Germline values: CDR1 SGDLS, CDR2 YYNGEE. The CDR3 DNA follows: TGTGCCAGCAGCGTAGCGGGGGACCCTGACTACGAGCAGTACTTC. This translates into CASSVAGDPDYEQYF.

This chain connects TRBV7-9 to TRBJ2-1; 10 bases are a match to TRBD1. The CDR3 has 16 residues. The ends lost 5 bases at V and 5 bases at J; junction bases unmatched: 9. Germline assignment: CDR1 SEHNR and CDR2 FQNEAQ (reference sequence). The CDR3 protein is CASSGEGTGANNEQFF. The CDR3 nucleotides read TGTGCCAGCAGCGGGGAAGGGACAGGGGCTAACAATGAGCAGTTCTTC.

The CDR3 reads CASAAGQGARSEQYF. In DNA form, the CDR3 reads TGTGCCAGTGCGGCGGGACAGGGGGCGCGAAGTGAGCAGTACTTC. The V gene is TRBV19, the J gene TRBJ2-7, with 12 bases that match TRBD1. Per the germline V gene, CDR1 is LNHDA and CDR2 is SQIVND (reference sequence). The CDR3 is 15 residues long. J lost 7 bases, V lost 8 bases, and 12 bases had no gene match.

The chain recombines TRBV15 with TRBJ2-7; 9 nucleotides align to TRBD1. The CDR3 has 16 residues. Trimming at V came to 0 bases and at J to 3 bases, leaving 6 bases not matched to a gene. Germline CDR1 is LNHNV and CDR2 is YYDKDF (reference sequence). The CDR3 DNA reads as TGTGCCACCAGCAGAGAGGACAGGGGCGGCGGCTACGAGCAGTACTTC. Its protein product is CATSREDRGGGYEQYF.

Of note for this clonotype: An end of the junction does not agree with germline; a read error may underlie this. The chain joins TRBV7-2 to TRBJ2-7; TRBD2 is a possible D gene (5 bases). This CDR3 has 14 residues. Germline-derived CDR1 and CDR2 are SGHTA and FQGNSA. The CDR3 DNA reads TGTGCCAGCAGCTTAGAAGGTCGTCTGGGAGAGCAGCACTTC. Protein sequence: CASSLEGRLGEQHF.

This chain connects TRBV19 to TRBJ2-7; tentative D call: TRBD1 (5 bases). Per the germline V gene, CDR1 is LNHDA and CDR2 is SQIVND (reference sequence). This CDR3 has 15 residues. V was trimmed by 3 bases and J by 2 bases, leaving 14 bases between them. CDR3: CASSMGRARTYEQYF. In DNA, the CDR3 is TGTGCCAGTAGTATGGGCAGGGCTAGGACCTACGAGCAGTACTTC.